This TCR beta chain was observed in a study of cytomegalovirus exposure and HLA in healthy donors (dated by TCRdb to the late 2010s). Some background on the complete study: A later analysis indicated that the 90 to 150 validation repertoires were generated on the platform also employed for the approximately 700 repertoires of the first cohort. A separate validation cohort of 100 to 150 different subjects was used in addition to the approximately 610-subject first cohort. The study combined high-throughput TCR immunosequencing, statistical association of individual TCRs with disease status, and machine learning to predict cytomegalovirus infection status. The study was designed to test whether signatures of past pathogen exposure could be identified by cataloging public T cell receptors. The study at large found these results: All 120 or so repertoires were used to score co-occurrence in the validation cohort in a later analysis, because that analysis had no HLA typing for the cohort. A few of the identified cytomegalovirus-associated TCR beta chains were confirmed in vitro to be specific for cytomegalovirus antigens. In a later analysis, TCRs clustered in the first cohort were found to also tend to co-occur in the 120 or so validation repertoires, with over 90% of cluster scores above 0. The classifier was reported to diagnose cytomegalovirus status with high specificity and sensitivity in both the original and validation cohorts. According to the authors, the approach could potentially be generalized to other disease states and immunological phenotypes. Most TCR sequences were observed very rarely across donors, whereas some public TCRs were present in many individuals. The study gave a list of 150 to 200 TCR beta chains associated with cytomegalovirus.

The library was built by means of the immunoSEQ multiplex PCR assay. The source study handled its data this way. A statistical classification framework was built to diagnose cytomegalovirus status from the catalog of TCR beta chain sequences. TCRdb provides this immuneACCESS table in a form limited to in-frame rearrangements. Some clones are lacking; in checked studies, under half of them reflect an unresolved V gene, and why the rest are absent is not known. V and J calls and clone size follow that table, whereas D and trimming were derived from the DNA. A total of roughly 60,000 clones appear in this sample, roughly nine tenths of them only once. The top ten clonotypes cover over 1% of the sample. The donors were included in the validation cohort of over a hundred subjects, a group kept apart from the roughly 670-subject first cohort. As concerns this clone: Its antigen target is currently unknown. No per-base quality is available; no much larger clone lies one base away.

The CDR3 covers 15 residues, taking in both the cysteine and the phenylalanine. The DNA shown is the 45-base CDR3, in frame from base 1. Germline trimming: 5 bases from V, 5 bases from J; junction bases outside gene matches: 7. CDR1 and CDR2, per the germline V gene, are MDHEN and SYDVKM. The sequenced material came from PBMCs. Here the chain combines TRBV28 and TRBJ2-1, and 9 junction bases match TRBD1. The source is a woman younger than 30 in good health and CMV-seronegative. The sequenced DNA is TGTGCCAGCAGTCCGGACAGGGGAAGACACAATGAGCAGTTCTTC. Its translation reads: CASSPDRGRHNEQFF.